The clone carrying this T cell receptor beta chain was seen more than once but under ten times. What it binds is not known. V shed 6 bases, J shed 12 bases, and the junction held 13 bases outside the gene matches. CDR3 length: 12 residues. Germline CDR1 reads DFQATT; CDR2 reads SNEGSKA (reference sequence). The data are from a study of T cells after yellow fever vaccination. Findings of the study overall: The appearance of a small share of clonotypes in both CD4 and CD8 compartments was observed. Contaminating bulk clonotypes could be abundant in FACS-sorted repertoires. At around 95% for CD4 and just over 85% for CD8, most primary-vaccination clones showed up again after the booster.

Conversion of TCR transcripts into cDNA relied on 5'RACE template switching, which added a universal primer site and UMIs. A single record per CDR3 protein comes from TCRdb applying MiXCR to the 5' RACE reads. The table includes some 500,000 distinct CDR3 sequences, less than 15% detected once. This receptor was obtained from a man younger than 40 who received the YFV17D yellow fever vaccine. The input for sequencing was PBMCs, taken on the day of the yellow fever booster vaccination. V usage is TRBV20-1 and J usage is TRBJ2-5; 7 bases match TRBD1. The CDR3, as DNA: TGCAGTGCGACGGACAGGCTCGGTTTCGAGTACTTC. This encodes CSATDRLGFEYF.